This is a list of T cell receptor beta chains from one sample in a study of PD-1 blockade in classical Hodgkin lymphoma. Sequencing was performed with immunoSEQ multiplex PCR; in TCRdb, only in-frame clones are kept and a portion is missing. This table has 45,000 or so clones, around four fifths appearing once. The starting material was peripheral blood mononuclear cells (PBMCs), obtained before the fourth cycle of nivolumab. These receptors came from a human donor with classical Hodgkin lymphoma. Each CDR3 is given with its conserved first and last residue. A D gene is named only where the DNA matches it firmly. Clone size appears in some rows only: once, few, many, or a class for an expanded clone.

d_gene | j_gene | v_gene | abundance | CDR3aa | CDR3nt
NA | TRBJ2-2 | TRBV2 | NA | CASSEVKTGELFF | TGTGCCAGCAGTGAAGTCAAGACCGGGGAGCTGTTTTTT
NA | TRBJ2-5 | TRBV7-2 | NA | CASSLVEKETQYF | TGTGCCAGCAGCTTAGTAGAAAAAGAGACCCAGTACTTC
NA | TRBJ1-1 | TRBV9 | NA | CASSVAGGQGTEAFF | TGTGCCAGCAGCGTAGCTGGGGGGCAAGGAACTGAAGCTTTCTTT
NA | TRBJ1-2 | TRBV28 | NA | CASSSNYGYTF | TGTGCCAGCAGTTCCAACTATGGCTACACCTTC
NA | TRBJ1-5 | TRBV6-6 | NA | CASKGLNNQPQHF | TGTGCCAGCAAGGGACTCAACAATCAGCCCCAGCATTTT
NA | TRBJ1-3 | TRBV5-6 | few | CASSSPSGNTIYF | TGTGCCAGCAGCTCGCCCTCTGGAAACACCATATATTTT
NA | TRBJ2-7 | TRBV28 | NA | CASRPPRGEQYF | TGTGCCAGCAGACCCCCCCGGGGCGAGCAGTACTTC
NA | TRBJ2-2 | TRBV10-2 | NA | CASSSWGGPGELFF | TGCGCCAGCAGTAGTTGGGGCGGCCCCGGGGAGCTGTTTTTT
NA | TRBJ2-1 | TRBV4-3 | NA | CASSQGRFRDNEQFF | TGCGCCAGCAGCCAAGGAAGGTTTCGGGACAATGAGCAGTTCTTC
NA | TRBJ1-6 | TRBV27 | few | CASSQQVGSPLHF | TGTGCCAGCAGTCAACAGGTGGGATCACCCCTCCACTTT
TRBD2 | TRBJ2-7 | TRBV19 | NA | CASSIPGRGEQYF | TGTGCCAGTAGTATCCCCGGGAGGGGCGAGCAGTACTTC
NA | TRBJ2-6 | TRBV5-1 | NA | CASSLGGSAGANVLTF | TGCGCCAGCAGCTTGGGGGGCAGCGCTGGGGCCAACGTCCTGACTTTC
TRBD2 | TRBJ2-5 | TRBV19 | once | CASSSGTSGGETQYF | TGTGCCAGTAGTTCAGGGACTAGCGGGGGAGAGACCCAGTACTTC
NA | TRBJ1-4 | TRBV2 | once | CASRAGGEKLFF | TGTGCCAGCAGGGCAGGAGGGGAAAAACTGTTTTTT
NA | TRBJ2-5 | TRBV5-1 | NA | CASSSSTGPPMGETQYF | TGCGCCAGCAGCTCATCTACGGGTCCCCCGATGGGTGAGACCCAGTACTTC
TRBD1 | TRBJ1-1 | TRBV7-3 | NA | CASSPGTGITEAFF | TGTGCCAGCAGCCCCGGGACAGGGATCACTGAAGCTTTCTTT
NA | TRBJ2-7 | TRBV11-1 | NA | CASSLGGAAYYEQYF | TGTGCCAGCAGCTTAGGGGGCGCGGCCTACTACGAGCAGTACTTC
TRBD1 | TRBJ2-4 | TRBV6-5 | NA | CASSKQGNIQYF | TGTGCCAGCAGTAAACAGGGGAACATTCAGTACTTC
NA | TRBJ2-2 | TRBV29-1 | NA | CSAGRNTGELFF | TGCAGCGCCGGGAGGAACACCGGGGAGCTGTTTTTT
NA | TRBJ1-1 | TRBV10-3 | few | CAIRSGTVNTEAFF | TGTGCCATCAGGTCCGGGACGGTTAACACTGAAGCTTTCTTT
NA | TRBJ2-2 | TRBV7-6 | NA | CASSPQIGQNTGELFF | TGTGCCAGCAGCCCCCAAATCGGACAGAACACCGGGGAGCTGTTTTTT
NA | TRBJ2-3 | TRBV13 | NA | CASSSGEGGTDTQYF | TGTGCCAGCAGCTCCGGGGAGGGGGGCACAGATACGCAGTATTTT
TRBD2 | TRBJ2-4 | TRBV11-3 | NA | CASSLPYGAPSGGNIQYF | TGTGCCAGCAGCCTTCCTTATGGGGCCCCTAGCGGGGGAAACATTCAGTACTTC
NA | TRBJ2-1 | TRBV9 | NA | CASSTRQAAEQFF | TGTGCCAGCAGCACCCGACAGGCCGCCGAGCAGTTCTTC
TRBD1 | TRBJ1-1 | TRBV7-8 | NA | CASLRATGTRAEAFF | TGTGCCAGCCTTCGCGCGACAGGGACAAGGGCTGAAGCTTTCTTT
TRBD2 | TRBJ2-6 | TRBV15 | NA | CATSRVGGAGANVLTF | TGTGCCACCAGCAGAGTGGGGGGGGCTGGGGCCAACGTCCTGACTTTC
NA | TRBJ2-1 | TRBV28 | once | CASTGSSYNEQFF | TGTGCCAGCACCGGAAGCTCCTACAATGAGCAGTTCTTC
NA | TRBJ1-3 | TRBV11-1 | many | CASSSGQQSTIYF | TGTGCCAGCAGCTCCGGACAGCAAAGCACCATATATTTT
NA | TRBJ1-6 | TRBV4-3 | NA | CASSQGTASGSPLHF | TGCGCCAGCAGCCAAGGGACGGCATCGGGTTCACCCCTCCACTTT